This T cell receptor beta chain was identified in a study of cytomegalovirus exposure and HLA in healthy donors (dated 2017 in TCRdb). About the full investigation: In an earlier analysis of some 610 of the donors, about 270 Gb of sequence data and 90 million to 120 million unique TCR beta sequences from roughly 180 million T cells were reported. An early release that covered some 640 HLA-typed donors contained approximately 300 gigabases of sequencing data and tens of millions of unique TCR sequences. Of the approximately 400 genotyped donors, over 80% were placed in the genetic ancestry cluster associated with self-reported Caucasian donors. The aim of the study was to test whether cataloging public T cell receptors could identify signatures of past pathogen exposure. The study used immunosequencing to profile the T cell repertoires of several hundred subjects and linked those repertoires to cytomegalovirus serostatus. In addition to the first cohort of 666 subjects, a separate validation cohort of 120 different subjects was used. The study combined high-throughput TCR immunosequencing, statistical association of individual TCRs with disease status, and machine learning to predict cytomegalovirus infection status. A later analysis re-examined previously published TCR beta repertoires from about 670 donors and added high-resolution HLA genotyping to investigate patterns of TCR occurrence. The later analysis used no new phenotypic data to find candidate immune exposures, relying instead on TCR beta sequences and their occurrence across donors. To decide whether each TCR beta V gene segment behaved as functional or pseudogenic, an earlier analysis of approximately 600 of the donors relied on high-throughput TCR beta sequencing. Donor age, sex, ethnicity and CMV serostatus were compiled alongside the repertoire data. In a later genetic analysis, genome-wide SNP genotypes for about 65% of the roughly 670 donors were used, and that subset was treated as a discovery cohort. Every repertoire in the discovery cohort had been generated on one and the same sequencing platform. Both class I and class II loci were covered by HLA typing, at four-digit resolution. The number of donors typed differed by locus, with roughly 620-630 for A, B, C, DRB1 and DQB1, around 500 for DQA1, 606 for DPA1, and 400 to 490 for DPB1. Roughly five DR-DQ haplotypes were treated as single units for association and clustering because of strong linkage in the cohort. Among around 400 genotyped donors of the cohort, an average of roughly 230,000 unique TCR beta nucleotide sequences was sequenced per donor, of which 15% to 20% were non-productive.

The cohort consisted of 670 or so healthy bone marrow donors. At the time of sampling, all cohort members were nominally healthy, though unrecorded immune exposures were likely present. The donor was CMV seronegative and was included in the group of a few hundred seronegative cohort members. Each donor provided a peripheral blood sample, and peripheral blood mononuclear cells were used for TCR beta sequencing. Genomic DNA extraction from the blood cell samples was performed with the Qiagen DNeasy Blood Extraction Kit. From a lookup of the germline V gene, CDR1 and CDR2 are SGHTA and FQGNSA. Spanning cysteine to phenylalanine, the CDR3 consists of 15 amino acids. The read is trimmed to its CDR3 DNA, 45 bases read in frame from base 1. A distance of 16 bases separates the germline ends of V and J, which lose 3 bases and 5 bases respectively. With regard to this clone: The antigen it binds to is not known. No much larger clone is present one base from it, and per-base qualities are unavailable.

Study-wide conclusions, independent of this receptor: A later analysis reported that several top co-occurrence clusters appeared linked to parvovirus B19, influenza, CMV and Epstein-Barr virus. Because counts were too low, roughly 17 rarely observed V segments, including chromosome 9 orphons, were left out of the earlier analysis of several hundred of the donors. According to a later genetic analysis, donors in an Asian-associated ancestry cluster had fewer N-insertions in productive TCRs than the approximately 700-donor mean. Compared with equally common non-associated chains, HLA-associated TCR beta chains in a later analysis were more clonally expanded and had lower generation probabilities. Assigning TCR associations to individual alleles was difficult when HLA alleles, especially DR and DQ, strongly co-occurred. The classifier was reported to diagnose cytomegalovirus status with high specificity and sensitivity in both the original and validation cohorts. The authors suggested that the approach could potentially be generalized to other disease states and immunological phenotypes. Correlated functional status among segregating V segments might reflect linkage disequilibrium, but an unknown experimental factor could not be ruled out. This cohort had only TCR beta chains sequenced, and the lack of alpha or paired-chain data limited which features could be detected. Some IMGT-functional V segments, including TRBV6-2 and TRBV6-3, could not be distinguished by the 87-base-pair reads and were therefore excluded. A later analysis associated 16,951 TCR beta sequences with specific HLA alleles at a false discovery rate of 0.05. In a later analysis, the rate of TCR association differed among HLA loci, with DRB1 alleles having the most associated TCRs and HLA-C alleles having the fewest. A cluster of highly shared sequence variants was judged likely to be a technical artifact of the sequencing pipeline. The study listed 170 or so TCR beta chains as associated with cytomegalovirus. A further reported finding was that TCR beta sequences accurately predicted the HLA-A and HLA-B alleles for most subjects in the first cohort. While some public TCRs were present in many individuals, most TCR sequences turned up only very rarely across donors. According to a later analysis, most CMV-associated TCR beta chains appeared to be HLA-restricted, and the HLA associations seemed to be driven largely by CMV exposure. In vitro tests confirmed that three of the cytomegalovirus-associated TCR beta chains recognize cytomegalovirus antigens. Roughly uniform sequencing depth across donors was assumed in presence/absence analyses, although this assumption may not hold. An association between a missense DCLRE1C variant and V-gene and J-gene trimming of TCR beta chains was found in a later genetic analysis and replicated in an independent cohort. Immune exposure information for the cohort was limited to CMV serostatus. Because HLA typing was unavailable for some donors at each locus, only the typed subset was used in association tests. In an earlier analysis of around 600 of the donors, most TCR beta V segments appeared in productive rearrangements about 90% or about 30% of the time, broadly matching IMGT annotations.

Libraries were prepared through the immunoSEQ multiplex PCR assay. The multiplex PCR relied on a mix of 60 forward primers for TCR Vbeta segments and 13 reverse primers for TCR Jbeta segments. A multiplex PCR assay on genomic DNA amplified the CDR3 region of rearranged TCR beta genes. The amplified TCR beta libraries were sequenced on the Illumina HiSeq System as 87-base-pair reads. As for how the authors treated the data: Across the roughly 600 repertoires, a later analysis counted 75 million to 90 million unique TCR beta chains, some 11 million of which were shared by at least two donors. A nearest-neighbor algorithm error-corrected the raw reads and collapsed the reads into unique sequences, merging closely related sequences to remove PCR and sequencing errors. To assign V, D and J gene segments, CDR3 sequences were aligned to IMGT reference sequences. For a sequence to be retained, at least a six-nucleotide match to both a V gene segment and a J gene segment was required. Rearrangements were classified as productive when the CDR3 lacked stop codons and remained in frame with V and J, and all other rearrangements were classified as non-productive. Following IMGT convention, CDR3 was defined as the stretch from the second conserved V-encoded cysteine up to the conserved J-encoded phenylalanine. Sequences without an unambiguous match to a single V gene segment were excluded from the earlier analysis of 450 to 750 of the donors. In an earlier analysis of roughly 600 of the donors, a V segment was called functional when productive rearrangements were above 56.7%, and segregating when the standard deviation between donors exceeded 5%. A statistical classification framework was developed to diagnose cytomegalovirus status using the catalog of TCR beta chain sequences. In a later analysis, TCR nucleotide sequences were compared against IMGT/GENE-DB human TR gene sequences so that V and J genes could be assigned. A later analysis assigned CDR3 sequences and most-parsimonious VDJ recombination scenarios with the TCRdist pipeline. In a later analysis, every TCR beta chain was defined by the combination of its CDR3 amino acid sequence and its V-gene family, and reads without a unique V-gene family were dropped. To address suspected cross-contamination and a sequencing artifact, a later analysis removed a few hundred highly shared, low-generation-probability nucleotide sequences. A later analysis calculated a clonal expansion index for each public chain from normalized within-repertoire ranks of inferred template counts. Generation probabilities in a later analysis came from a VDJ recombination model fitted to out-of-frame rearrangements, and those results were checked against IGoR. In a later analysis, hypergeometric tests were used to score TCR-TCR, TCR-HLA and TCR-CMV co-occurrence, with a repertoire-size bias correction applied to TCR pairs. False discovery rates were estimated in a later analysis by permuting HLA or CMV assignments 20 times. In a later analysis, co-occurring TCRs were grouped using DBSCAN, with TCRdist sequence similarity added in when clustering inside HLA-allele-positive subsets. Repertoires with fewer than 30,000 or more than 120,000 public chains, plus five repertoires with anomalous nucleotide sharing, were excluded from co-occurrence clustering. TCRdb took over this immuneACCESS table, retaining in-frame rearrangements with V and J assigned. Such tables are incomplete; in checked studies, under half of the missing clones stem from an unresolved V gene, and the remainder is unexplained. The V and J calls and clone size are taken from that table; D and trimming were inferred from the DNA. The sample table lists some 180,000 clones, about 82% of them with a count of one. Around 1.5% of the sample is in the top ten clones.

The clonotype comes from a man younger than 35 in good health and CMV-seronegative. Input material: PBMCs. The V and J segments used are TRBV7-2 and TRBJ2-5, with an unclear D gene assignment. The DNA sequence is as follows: TGTGCCAGCAGCTTTTCTGCTCTCCCTGCGGAGACCCAGTACTTC. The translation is CASSFSALPAETQYF.